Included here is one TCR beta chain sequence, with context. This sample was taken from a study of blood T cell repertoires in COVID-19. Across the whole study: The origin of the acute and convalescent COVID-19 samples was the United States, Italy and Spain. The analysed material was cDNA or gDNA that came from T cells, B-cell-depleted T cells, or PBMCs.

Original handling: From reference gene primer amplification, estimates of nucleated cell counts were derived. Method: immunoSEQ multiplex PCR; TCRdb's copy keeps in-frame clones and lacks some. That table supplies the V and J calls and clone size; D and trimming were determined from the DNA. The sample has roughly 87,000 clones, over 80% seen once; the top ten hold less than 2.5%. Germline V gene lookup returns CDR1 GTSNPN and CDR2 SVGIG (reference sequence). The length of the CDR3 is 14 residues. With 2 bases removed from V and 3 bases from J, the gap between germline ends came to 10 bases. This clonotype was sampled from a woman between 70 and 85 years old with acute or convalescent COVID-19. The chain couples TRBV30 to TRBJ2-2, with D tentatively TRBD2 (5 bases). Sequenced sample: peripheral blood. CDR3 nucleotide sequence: TGTGCCTGGAGTTATGGACTTGACACCGGGGAGCTGTTTTTT. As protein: CAWSYGLDTGELFF.